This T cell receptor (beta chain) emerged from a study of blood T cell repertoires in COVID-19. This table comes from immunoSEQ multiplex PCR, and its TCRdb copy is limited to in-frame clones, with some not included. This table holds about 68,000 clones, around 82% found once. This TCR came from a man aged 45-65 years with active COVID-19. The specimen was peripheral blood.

Written as DNA, the CDR3 is TGTGCCAGCAGCGGGGGGGGGATTCCTTACGAGCAGTACTTC. Its translation is CASSGGGIPYEQYF. The V call is TRBV7-2, the J call TRBJ2-7; 7 nucleotides agree with TRBD2. V trimming: 5 bases; J trimming: 4 bases; junction bases outside the gene matches: 8. The germline V gene encodes CDR1 SGHTA and CDR2 FQGNSA. The length of the CDR3 is 14 residues.